This passage covers 29 T cell receptor beta chains from one sample sequenced in a study of cytomegalovirus exposure and HLA in healthy donors. PCR employed 60 Vbeta and 13 Jbeta primers. Using immunoSEQ multiplex PCR, the repertoire was profiled, and TCRdb retains in-frame clones only, with some absent. The data hold about 160,000 clones, with less than 85% observed a single time. The material sequenced was PBMCs. These receptors were collected from a man aged 40-49 years in good health and CMV-seronegative.

The V and J genes are TRBV13 and TRBJ2-7, with D unclear. This CDR3 comprises 13 residues. V was clipped by 6 bases and J by 4 bases, with 13 bases between them. The germline V gene has CDR1 PRHDT and CDR2 FYEKMQ (reference sequence). CDR3: CASRHRGWYEQYF. CDR3 sequence (DNA): TGTGCCAGCAGACATCGCGGTTGGTACGAGCAGTACTTC.

The chain has TRBV6-1 and TRBJ2-7; D is possibly TRBD2 (5 bases). Per germline, CDR1 MNHNS and CDR2 SASEGT. With 1 base removed from V and 1 base from J, the gap between germline ends came to 14 bases. The CDR3 totals 16 residues. The CDR3 loop reads CASSEGPGGLSYEQYF. CDR3 nucleotides: TGTGCCAGCAGTGAAGGTCCAGGAGGCTTATCCTACGAGCAGTACTTC.

The rearrangement joins TRBV6-6 to TRBJ1-5; D possibly corresponds to TRBD1 (5 bases). The CDR3 runs to 12 residues. Germline V gene lookup returns CDR1 MNHNY and CDR2 SVGAGI (reference sequence). V gave up 6 bases and J gave up 7 bases, with 10 bases separating them. In DNA form, the CDR3 reads TGTGCCAGCAGCCACCAGGGACAGCCCCAGCATTTT. Its translation: CASSHQGQPQHF.

This clone was observed once. The J gene is TRBJ2-5, the V gene TRBV6-1, with D possibly matching TRBD1 (5 bases). The germline V and J ends were trimmed by 4 bases and 1 base, with 10 bases remaining between them. There are 14 residues in the CDR3. Germline lookup yields CDR1 MNHNS and CDR2 SASEGT. The CDR3 DNA follows: TGTGCCAGCAGTGTTAAAGACAGCCAAGAGACCCAGTACTTC. Translated: CASSVKDSQETQYF.

CDR3: CASSLGFTGINEQYF. In DNA, the CDR3 is TGTGCCAGCAGTCTAGGGTTTACAGGAATCAACGAGCAGTACTTC. This chain joins TRBV6-1 and TRBJ2-7; D might be TRBD1 (5 bases). The V and J ends lost 5 bases and 5 bases respectively, with 19 bases between them. Per germline, CDR1 MNHNS and CDR2 SASEGT. This CDR3 comprises 15 residues.

The rearrangement uses TRBV9 and TRBJ1-1; TRBD1 matches 9 bases. This CDR3 is 15 amino acids long. With V trimmed by 2 bases and J by 5 bases, 7 bases remained unmatched. CDR1 is SGDLS and CDR2 is YYNGEE in the germline V gene. The CDR3 spells CASSVDGTGTTEAFF. DNA for the CDR3: TGTGCCAGCAGCGTGGACGGGACAGGGACGACTGAAGCTTTCTTT.

This chain joins TRBV19 and TRBJ1-5, with TRBD1 matching 7 bases. This CDR3 is 16 amino acids long. CDR1 and CDR2 (germline): LNHDA, SQIVND (reference sequence). V lost 4 bases to trimming and J lost 3 bases; unmatched junction nucleotides: 9. The CDR3 spells CASSRIGTALNQPQHF. In DNA form, the CDR3 reads TGTGCCAGTAGTAGAATAGGGACAGCTCTCAATCAGCCCCAGCATTTT.

The chain is built from TRBV11-2 and TRBJ2-1; 9 bases are shared with TRBD1. Germline assignment: CDR1 SGHAT and CDR2 FQNNGV. The CDR3 loop spans 11 amino acids. V trimming: 7 bases; J trimming: 15 bases; junction bases outside the gene matches: 7. CDR3 coding DNA: TGTGCCAGCATCACAGGGGGCGCACTGTTCTTC. The encoded protein is CASITGGALFF.

There are a few counts of this clone. V gene TRBV28 combines with J gene TRBJ1-1, with 9 bases identical to TRBD1. The V segment lost 7 bases and the J segment 6 bases; nucleotides outside the gene matches: 15. The CDR3 loop spans 16 amino acids. Per the germline V gene, CDR1 is MDHEN and CDR2 is SYDVKM. CDR3 DNA: TGTGCCAGCATCCCCGGCGGTGGGACAGGGCGCGCTGAAGCTTTCTTT. Protein product: CASIPGGGTGRAEAFF. The full variable domain, its missing parts supplied by reference TRBV28 and TRBJ1-1, is DVKVTQSSRYLVKRTGEKVFLECVQDMDHENMFWYRQDPGLGLRLIYFSYDVKMKEKGDIPEGYSVSREKKERFSLILESASTNQTSMYLCASIPGGGTGRAEAFFGQGTRLTVV.

This chain uses TRBV6-5 with TRBJ1-2; perhaps TRBD1 as D (5 bases). The CDR3 runs to 14 residues. CDR1 is MNHEY and CDR2 is SVGAGI in the germline V gene. Trimming cost V 5 bases and J 2 bases, with 12 bases left between them. CDR3 loop: CASSEGAGNYGYTF. The CDR3 nucleotides read TGTGCCAGCAGTGAAGGGGCGGGAAACTATGGCTACACCTTC.

This chain uses TRBV5-1 with TRBJ2-7; 8 bases are shared with TRBD2. There are 16 residues in the CDR3. V gave up 0 bases and J gave up 1 base; unmatched junction bases: 6. From germline, CDR1 is SGHRS and CDR2 YFSETQ. CDR3 in amino acids: CASSLERGRTSYEQYF. In DNA form, the CDR3 reads TGCGCCAGCAGCTTGGAGCGGGGGCGCACTTCCTACGAGCAGTACTTC.

The CDR3 DNA sequence: TGTGCCAGCATTCCGCCGGGGCAGGGGAAGGCAAAACTGTTTTTT. It encodes CASIPPGQGKAKLFF. The chain uses TRBV6-1 and TRBJ1-4; tentative D call: TRBD1 (6 bases). V gave up 7 bases and J gave up 10 bases, with 22 bases separating them. Germline V gene data show CDR1 as MNHNS and CDR2 as SASEGT. The CDR3 runs to 15 residues.

The rearrangement uses TRBV11-3 and TRBJ2-2, with a weak D call TRBD1 (6 bases). Germline CDR1 and CDR2: SGHNT and YENEEA. The CDR3 loop spans 15 amino acids. Trimming cost V 4 bases and J 4 bases, with 13 bases left between them. CDR3 sequence: CASSYRGTSTGELFF. In nucleotides, the CDR3 is TGTGCCAGCAGCTATAGGGGGACAAGCACCGGGGAGCTGTTTTTT.

This chain joins TRBV6-5 and TRBJ1-4; D may be TRBD1 (5 bases). CDR1 is MNHEY, CDR2 SVGAGI, per germline. This CDR3 has 14 amino acids. V lost 5 bases and J lost 4, with 11 bases in between. The CDR3 nucleotides are TGTGCCAGCAGTGGCAGGGTACTTAATGAAAAACTGTTTTTT. This gives the protein CASSGRVLNEKLFF.

The chain employs TRBV19 and TRBJ2-2, with a weak D call TRBD1 (5 bases). Germline lookup yields CDR1 LNHDA and CDR2 SQIVND (reference sequence). The CDR3 totals 14 residues. The V gene lost 4 bases and the J gene lost 1 base, with 7 bases spanning the gap. As DNA, the CDR3 is TGTGCCAGTAGTAGGGGCCGGAACACCGGGGAGCTGTTTTTT. Residues: CASSRGRNTGELFF.

The chain uses TRBV5-4 and TRBJ2-3, with 8 bases fitting TRBD2. Trimming removed 5 bases from V and 2 bases from J; junction bases left unmatched: 4. The V gene's germline CDR1 is SGHNT and CDR2 YYREEE (reference sequence). The CDR3 spans 14 residues. This CDR3 is CASSKTSATDTQYF. The CDR3 nucleotides are TGTGCCAGCAGTAAGACTAGCGCCACAGATACGCAGTATTTT.

In DNA, the CDR3 is TGTGCCAGCAACATCAGGGGGTCAGGGGCCAACGTCCTGACTTTC. This sequence encodes CASNIRGSGANVLTF. The chain uses TRBV7-8 and TRBJ2-6; 7 nucleotides agree with TRBD1. This CDR3 has 15 amino acids. With V trimmed by 7 bases and J by 4 bases, 7 bases remained unmatched. Germline V gene lookup returns CDR1 SGHVS and CDR2 FQNEAQ.

The J gene is TRBJ2-7, the V gene TRBV19; 7 bases map to TRBD1. Germline CDR1 and CDR2: LNHDA and SQIVND (reference sequence). Trimming removed 3 bases from V and 4 bases from J; junction bases left unmatched: 9. The CDR3 runs to 15 residues. The CDR3 loop is CASSIVRDRVYEQYF. The CDR3, as DNA: TGTGCCAGTAGTATCGTCCGCGACAGGGTGTACGAGCAGTACTTC.

This chain uses TRBV7-8 with TRBJ2-3, with TRBD2 identical over 9 bases. Trimming took 1 base from V and 6 from J; bases not matched to a gene: 5. CDR3 length equals 15 residues. CDR1 SGHVS and CDR2 FQNEAQ come from the germline V gene. CDR3 region: CASSLVSSGGDTQYF. The CDR3 coding sequence is TGTGCCAGCAGCTTAGTATCCAGCGGGGGGGATACGCAGTATTTT.

This clone appeared a few times. The J gene is TRBJ2-7, the V gene TRBV9; TRBD2 agrees at 7 bases. Germline values: CDR1 SGDLS, CDR2 YYNGEE. The CDR3 sequence is 14 residues long. J was trimmed by 3 bases and V by 0 bases; bases with no gene match: 3. CDR3 amino acids: CASSVAASGYEQYF. The CDR3 DNA is TGTGCCAGCAGCGTAGCGGCTAGCGGCTACGAGCAGTACTTC.

The genes are TRBV7-9 and TRBJ1-1; TRBD1 might be the D (5 bases). Trimming cost V 5 bases and J 6 bases, with 13 bases left between them. This CDR3 has 13 residues. CDR1 and CDR2 from the germline V gene are SEHNR and FQNEAQ (reference sequence). The DNA for the CDR3 is TGTGCCAGCAGCCCGGTGGGGGGTTCTGAAGCTTTCTTT. It specifies CASSPVGGSEAFF. The variable domain in full, with the rest retrieved from reference TRBV7-9 and TRBJ1-1, is DTGVSQNPRHKITKRGQNVTFRCDPISEHNRLYWYRQTLGQGPEFLTYFQNEAQLEKSRLLSDRFSAERPKGSFSTLEIQRTEQGDSAMYLCASSPVGGSEAFFGQGTRLTVV.

This chain uses TRBV2 with TRBJ2-2; D is unresolved. Deletions cut 1 base from V and 4 bases from J, with 19 bases between. This CDR3 has 18 amino acids. The germline CDR1 and CDR2 sequences are SNHLY and FYNNEI. The CDR3 loop reads CASSEEERNILLTGELFF. CDR3 in DNA: TGTGCCAGCAGTGAAGAGGAGCGTAACATCCTCCTCACCGGGGAGCTGTTTTTT.

V gene TRBV5-8 combines with J gene TRBJ1-2; D is perhaps TRBD1 (6 bases). V dropped 0 bases and J dropped 3 bases, with 6 bases sitting between them. This CDR3 contains 13 residues. Germline values: CDR1 SGHTS, CDR2 YDEGEE. The CDR3 here is CASSLAGDYGYTF. In DNA, the CDR3 is TGTGCCAGCAGCTTGGCAGGGGACTATGGCTACACCTTC.

The chain joins TRBV4-3 to TRBJ2-5; the D gene is possibly TRBD2 (6 bases). The J call may be incorrect, as the DNA end agrees better with TRBJ2-7. The CDR3 covers 14 residues. Germline loops: CDR1 LGHNA, CDR2 YSLEER. CDR3 region: CASSQFLAAYEQYF. The CDR3 DNA sequence: TGCGCCAGCAGCCAATTCTTAGCGGCCTACGAGCAGTACTTC.

The chain carries TRBV5-6 and TRBJ2-7; D gene ambiguous. Germline lookup yields CDR1 SGHDT and CDR2 YYEEEE. This CDR3 region has 13 residues. V was shortened by 4 bases and J by 0 bases, with 8 bases between the two germline ends. The CDR3 DNA sequence: TGTGCCAGCAGCCCCCGGAGCTCCTACGAGCAGTACTTC. It encodes CASSPRSSYEQYF.

This clone has only one observation. The gene calls are TRBV5-1 and TRBJ2-1; perhaps TRBD1 as D (5 bases). V lost 4 bases to trimming and J lost 8 bases, with 16 bases between them. The germline V gene has CDR1 SGHRS and CDR2 YFSETQ. There are 14 residues in the CDR3. CDR3 DNA sequence: TGCGCCAGCAGCGGGGCAAACCCTTGGGATGAGCAGTTCTTC. Its protein product is CASSGANPWDEQFF.

The V gene is TRBV5-8, the J gene TRBJ1-2; 11 bases are shared with TRBD1. CDR1 and CDR2 from the germline V gene are SGHTS and YDEGEE. CDR3 length: 15 amino acids. The trim removed 5 bases at V and 7 bases at J, leaving 10 bases unmatched. Written as DNA, the CDR3 is TGTGCCAGCAGTCCCGGGACAGGGGGTTTCGGTGGCTACACCTTC. Its translation is CASSPGTGGFGGYTF. The entire variable domain, with the rest obtained from reference TRBV5-8 and TRBJ1-2, is as follows: EAGVTQSPTHLIKTRGQQATLRCSPISGHTSVYWYQQALGLGLQFLLWYDEGEERNRGNFPPRFSGRQFPNYSSELNVNALELEDSALYLCASSPGTGGFGGYTFGSGTRLTVV.

J is TRBJ2-7 and V is TRBV6-1; D is perhaps TRBD2 (6 bases). V shed 1 base and J shed 6 bases, with 16 bases lying between them. CDR1 and CDR2 (germline): MNHNS, SASEGT. This CDR3 is built from 15 residues. The CDR3 reads CASSEEAGFGGEQYF. The CDR3 DNA follows: TGTGCCAGCAGTGAAGAGGCGGGATTCGGGGGCGAGCAGTACTTC.

This clone was counted once. The gene calls are TRBV7-2 and TRBJ1-1, with 9 bases identical to TRBD1. The CDR3 extends over 19 amino acids. The V gene's germline CDR1 is SGHTA and CDR2 FQGNSA. V shed 3 bases and J 7 bases; nucleotides not matched to a gene: 21. The DNA of the CDR3 is TGTGCCAGCAGCTTTAGGGTGGGGAGGGACAGGGCAAGCAATGGTGAAGCTTTCTTT. It codes for CASSFRVGRDRASNGEAFF.